This T cell receptor beta chain was sequenced for a study of blood T cell repertoires in COVID-19. Trimming removed 6 bases at V and 6 bases at J, with 14 bases between. The germline CDR1 and CDR2 sequences are LNHDA and SQIVND (reference sequence). There are 13 residues in the CDR3. Sequenced by immunoSEQ multiplex PCR; TCRdb stores in-frame clones only, minus some. Of 150,000 to 200,000 clones in the sample, 88% were seen once. The sequence derives from a man aged 60-69 years with acute or convalescent COVID-19. The chain is built from TRBV19 and TRBJ1-2, with D possibly being TRBD1 (5 bases). The sample consisted of peripheral blood. CDR3 DNA sequence: TGTGCCAGTAGCGGCAGGGTCACCGATGGCTACACCTTC. Protein: CASSGRVTDGYTF. Drawing the rest from reference TRBV19 and TRBJ1-2, the complete variable domain is DGGITQSPKYLFRKEGQNVTLSCEQNLNHDAMYWYRQDPGQGLRLIYYSQIVNDFQKGDIAEGYSVSREKKESFPLTVTSAQKNPTAFYLCASSGRVTDGYTFGSGTRLTVV.